This T cell receptor (beta chain) was recorded in a study of T cell responses to AZD1222 COVID-19 vaccine. Study-level results: There were vaccine-associated CD4 TCRs across spike, dominant at 160-218 and 743-854. Unmutated regions of variants are reportedly targeted by nearly half of spike-specific TCRs. Clonal diversity was possibly underestimated, and the donors were mostly white British, with more females.

In germline, CDR1 is MNHEY, CDR2 SMNVEV (reference sequence). The CDR3 totals 16 residues. Trimming removed 6 bases at V and 5 bases at J, with 22 bases between. Sequencing was performed with immunoSEQ multiplex PCR; in TCRdb, only in-frame clones are kept and a portion is missing. The table has more than 95,000 clones, 80% to 95% seen once. About this clone itself: The target antigen is unknown.

The chain couples TRBV27 to TRBJ2-5; TRBD1 is a possible D gene (7 bases). This receptor was taken from an adult in good health. Sequences were derived from peripheral blood, sampled on day 0 of MenACWY control vaccination. The CDR3 coding sequence is TGTGCCAGCAGGAAAGGGGGCGTTCTAAGCGGGGAGACCCAGTACTTC. It yields the protein CASRKGGVLSGETQYF.